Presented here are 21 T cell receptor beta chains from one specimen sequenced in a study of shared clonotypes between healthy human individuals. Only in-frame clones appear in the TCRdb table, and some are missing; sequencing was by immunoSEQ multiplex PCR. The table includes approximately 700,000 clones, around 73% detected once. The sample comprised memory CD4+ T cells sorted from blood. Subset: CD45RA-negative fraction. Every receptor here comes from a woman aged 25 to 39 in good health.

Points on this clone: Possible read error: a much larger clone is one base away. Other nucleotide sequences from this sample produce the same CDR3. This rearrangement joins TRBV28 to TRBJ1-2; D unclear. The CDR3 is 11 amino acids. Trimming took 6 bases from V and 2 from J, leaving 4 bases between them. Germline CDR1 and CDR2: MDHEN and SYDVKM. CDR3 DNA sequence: TGTGCCAGCAGCGTGAACTATGGCTACACCTTC. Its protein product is CASSVNYGYTF.

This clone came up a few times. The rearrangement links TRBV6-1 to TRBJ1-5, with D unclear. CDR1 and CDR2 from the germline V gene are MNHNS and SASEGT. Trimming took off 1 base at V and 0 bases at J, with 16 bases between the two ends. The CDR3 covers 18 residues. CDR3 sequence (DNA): TGTGCCAGCAGTGAAGGGTCTGGACGCCCAAATAGCAATCAGCCCCAGCATTTT. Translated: CASSEGSGRPNSNQPQHF.

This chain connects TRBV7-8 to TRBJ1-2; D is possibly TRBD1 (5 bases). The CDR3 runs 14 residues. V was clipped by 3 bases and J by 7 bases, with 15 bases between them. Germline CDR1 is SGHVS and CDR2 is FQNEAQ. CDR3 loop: CASSFQGSSLGYTF. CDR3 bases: TGTGCCAGCAGCTTTCAGGGCTCTTCCCTTGGCTACACCTTC.

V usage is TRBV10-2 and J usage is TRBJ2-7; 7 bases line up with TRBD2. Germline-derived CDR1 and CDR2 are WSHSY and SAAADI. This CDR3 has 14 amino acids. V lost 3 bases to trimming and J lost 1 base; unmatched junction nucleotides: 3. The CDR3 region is CASSEPGGSYEQYF. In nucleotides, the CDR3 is TGCGCCAGCAGTGAACCGGGAGGATCCTACGAGCAGTACTTC.

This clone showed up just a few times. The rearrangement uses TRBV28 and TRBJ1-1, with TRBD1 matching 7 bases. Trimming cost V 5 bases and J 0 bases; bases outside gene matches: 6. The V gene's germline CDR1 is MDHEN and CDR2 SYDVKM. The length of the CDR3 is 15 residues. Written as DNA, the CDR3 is TGTGCCAGCAGTACCCCCGACAGGGTGAACACTGAAGCTTTCTTT. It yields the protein CASSTPDRVNTEAFF.

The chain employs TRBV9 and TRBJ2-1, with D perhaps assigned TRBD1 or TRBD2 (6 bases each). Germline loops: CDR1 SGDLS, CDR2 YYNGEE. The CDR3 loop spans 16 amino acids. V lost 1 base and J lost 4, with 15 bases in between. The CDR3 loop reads CASSVRGDSPYNEQFF. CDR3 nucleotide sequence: TGTGCCAGCAGCGTAAGGGGGGACTCACCTTACAATGAGCAGTTCTTC.

The chain's CDR3 is CASSFFSTSGIGELFF. As DNA, the CDR3 is TGCGCCAGCAGCTTCTTCTCGACTAGCGGGATCGGGGAGCTGTTTTTT. The chain joins TRBV5-1 to TRBJ2-2, with 11 bases fitting TRBD2. Germline V gene data show CDR1 as SGHRS and CDR2 as YFSETQ. Trimming removed 2 bases from V and 7 bases from J; junction bases left unmatched: 7. The CDR3 covers 16 residues. The full variable domain, with the rest looked up from reference TRBV5-1 and TRBJ2-2, is KAGVTQTPRYLIKTRGQQVTLSCSPISGHRSVSWYQQTPGQGLQFLFEYFSETQRNKGNFPGRFSGRQFSNSRSEMNVSTLELGDSALYLCASSFFSTSGIGELFFGEGSRLTVL.

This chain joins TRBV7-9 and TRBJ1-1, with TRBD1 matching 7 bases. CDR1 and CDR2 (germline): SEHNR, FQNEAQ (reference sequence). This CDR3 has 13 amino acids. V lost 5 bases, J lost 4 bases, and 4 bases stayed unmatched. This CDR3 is CASSRAGGTEAFF. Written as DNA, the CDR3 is TGTGCCAGCAGCCGTGCAGGGGGCACTGAAGCTTTCTTT.

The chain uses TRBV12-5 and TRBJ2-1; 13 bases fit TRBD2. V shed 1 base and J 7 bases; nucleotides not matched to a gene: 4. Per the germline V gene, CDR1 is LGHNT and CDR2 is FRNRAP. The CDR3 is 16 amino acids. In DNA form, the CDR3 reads TGTGCTAGTGGTTTGGCACTAGCGGGAGGGAAGAATGAGCAGTTCTTC. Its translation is CASGLALAGGKNEQFF.

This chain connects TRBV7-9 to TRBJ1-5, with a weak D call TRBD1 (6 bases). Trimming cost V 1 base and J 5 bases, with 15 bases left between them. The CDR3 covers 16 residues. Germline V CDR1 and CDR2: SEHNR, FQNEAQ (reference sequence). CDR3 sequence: CASSLVTGPRDQPQHF. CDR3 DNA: TGTGCCAGCAGCTTAGTAACAGGGCCCCGAGATCAGCCCCAGCATTTT.

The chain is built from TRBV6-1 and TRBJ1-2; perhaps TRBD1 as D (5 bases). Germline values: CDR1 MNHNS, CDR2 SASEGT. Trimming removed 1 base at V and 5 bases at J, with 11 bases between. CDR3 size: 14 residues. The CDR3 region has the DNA TGTGCCAGCAGTGAAGATGGCAGGGAATATGGCTACACCTTC. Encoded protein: CASSEDGREYGYTF.

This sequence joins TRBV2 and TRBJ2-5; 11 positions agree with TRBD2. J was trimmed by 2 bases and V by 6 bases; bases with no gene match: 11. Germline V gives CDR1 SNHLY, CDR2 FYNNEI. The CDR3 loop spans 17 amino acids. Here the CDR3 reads CASSGWPSGRRQETQYF. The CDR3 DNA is TGTGCCAGCAGCGGGTGGCCTAGCGGGAGGAGGCAAGAGACCCAGTACTTC.

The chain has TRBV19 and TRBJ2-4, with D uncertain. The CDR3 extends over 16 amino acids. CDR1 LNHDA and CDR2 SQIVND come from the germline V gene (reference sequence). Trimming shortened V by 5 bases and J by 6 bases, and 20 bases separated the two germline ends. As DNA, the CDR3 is TGTGCCAGTAGTCCCCTGTTTAGGCGTCAATTAAACATTCAGTACTTC. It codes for CASSPLFRRQLNIQYF.

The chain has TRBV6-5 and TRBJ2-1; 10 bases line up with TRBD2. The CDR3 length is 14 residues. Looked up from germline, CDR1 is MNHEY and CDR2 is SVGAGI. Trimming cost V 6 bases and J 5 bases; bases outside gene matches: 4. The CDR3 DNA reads TGTGCCAGCAGCTTCGGACTAGCGGACAATGAGCAGTTCTTC. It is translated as CASSFGLADNEQFF.

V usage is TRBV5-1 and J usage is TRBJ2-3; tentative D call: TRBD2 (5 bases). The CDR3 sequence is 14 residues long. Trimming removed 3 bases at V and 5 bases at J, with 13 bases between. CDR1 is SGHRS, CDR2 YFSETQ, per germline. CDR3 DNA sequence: TGCGCCAGCAGCTCTCGACCTGCGGGAGATACGCAGTATTTT. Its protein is CASSSRPAGDTQYF.

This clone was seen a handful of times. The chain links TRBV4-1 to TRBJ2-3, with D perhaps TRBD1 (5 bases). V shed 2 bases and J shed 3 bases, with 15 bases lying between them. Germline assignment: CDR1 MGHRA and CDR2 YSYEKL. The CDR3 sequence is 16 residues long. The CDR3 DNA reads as TGCGCCAGCAGCCAATGGGGCCCAGTGTTAACAGATACGCAGTATTTT. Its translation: CASSQWGPVLTDTQYF.

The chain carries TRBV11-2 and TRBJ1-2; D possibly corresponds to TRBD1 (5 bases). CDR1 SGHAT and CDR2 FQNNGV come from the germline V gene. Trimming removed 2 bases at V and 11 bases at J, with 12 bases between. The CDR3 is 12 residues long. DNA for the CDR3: TGTGCCAGCAGCTTAAAAGACAGCGGGTACACCTTC. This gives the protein CASSLKDSGYTF.

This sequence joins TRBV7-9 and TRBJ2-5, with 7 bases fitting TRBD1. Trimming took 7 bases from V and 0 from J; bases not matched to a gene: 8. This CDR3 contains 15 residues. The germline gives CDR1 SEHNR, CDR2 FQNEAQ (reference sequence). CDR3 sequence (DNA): TGTGCCAGCATTGGGACAGAGAAGTACCAAGAGACCCAGTACTTC. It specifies CASIGTEKYQETQYF.

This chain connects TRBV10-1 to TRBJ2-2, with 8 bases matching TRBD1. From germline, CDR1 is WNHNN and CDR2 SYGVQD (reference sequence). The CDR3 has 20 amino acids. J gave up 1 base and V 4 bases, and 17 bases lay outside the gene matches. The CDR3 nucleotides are TGCGCCAGCAGTGCGAAAAAGCCCGGGACAGGCCGGAAGAACACCGGGGAGCTGTTTTTT. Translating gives CASSAKKPGTGRKNTGELFF.

The CDR3 is CASSPGSGENYGYTF. DNA for the CDR3: TGTGCCAGCTCACCAGGGTCAGGGGAGAACTATGGCTACACCTTC. This chain joins TRBV18 and TRBJ1-2, with D possibly being TRBD1 (6 bases). V was cut by 2 bases and J by 2 bases, with 12 bases left in between. The CDR3 is 15 residues long. Germline CDR1 and CDR2: KGHSH and LQKENI.

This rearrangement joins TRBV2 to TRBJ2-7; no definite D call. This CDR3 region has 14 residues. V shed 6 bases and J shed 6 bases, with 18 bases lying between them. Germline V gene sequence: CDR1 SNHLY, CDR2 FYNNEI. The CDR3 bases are TGTGCCAGCAGCCCCACCAGCAGGATTAGCGAGCAGTACTTC. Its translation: CASSPTSRISEQYF.